What follows describes a single T cell receptor beta chain. This specimen comes from a study of OX40 agonist ivuxolimab in advanced cancers. V lost 5 bases and J lost 7; bases outside the gene matches: 7. CDR1 and CDR2 (germline): SGHNT, YYREEE (reference sequence). This CDR3 region has 14 residues. Some clones are missing from TCRdb's copy, which holds only in-frame ones; the method was immunoSEQ multiplex PCR. The sample has roughly 62,000 clones, about 85% seen once. Sequenced here: CD4+ or CD8+ T cells sorted from blood, sampled in a trial of the OX40 agonist ivuxolimab. The V gene is TRBV5-4, the J gene TRBJ2-2, with TRBD2 identical over 8 bases. The TCR originated in an adult with an advanced solid tumor such as melanoma, head and neck, liver or kidney cancer. The CDR3 sequence: CASSGAGVVGELFF. The CDR3 DNA reads as TGTGCCAGCAGTGGAGCGGGAGTGGTCGGGGAGCTGTTTTTT.